Sequencing of this T cell receptor beta chain was carried out in a study of cytomegalovirus exposure and HLA in healthy donors. Method: immunoSEQ multiplex PCR; TCRdb's copy keeps in-frame clones and lacks some. This sample has some 49,000 clones, with roughly 93% found just once. The donors were part of the validation cohort of 95 to 150 subjects. That cohort was separate from the first cohort, which comprised under 750 subjects. Per germline, CDR1 MNHEY and CDR2 SVGAGI. V gave up 0 bases and J gave up 5 bases, with 10 bases separating them. The length of the CDR3 is 14 residues. This clonotype was obtained from a man between 18 and 35 years old in good health and CMV-seronegative. The V and J genes are TRBV6-5 and TRBJ1-1; D not resolved. The sample consisted of PBMCs. The CDR3 nucleotides are TGTGCCAGCAGTTACTCGAAGGCGGGGACTGAAGCTTTCTTT. Amino acids: CASSYSKAGTEAFF.